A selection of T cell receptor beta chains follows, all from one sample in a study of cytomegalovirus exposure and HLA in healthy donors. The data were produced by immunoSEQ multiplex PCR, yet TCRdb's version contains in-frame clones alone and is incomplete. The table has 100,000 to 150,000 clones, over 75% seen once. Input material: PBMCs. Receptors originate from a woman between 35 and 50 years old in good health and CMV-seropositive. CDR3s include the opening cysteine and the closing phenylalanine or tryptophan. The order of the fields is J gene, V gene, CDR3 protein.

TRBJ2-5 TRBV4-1 CASSLEGRGETQYF
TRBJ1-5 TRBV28 CASSLHRDGQPQHF
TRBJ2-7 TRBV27 CASSPDKAYEQYF
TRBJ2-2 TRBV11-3 CASSWTTNTGELFF
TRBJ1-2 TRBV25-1 CASSESYYYGYTF
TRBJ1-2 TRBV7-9 CSSSLGDRGGLSDGYTF
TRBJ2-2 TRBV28 CASTREGGSGELFF
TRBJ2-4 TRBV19 CASSERRAKNIQYF
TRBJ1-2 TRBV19 CASTGQGKSYLSGYTF
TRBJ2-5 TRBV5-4 CASSFSGRAGETQYF
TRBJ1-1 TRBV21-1 CASSQTSGGWTEAFF
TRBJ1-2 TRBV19 CASSLKQAGLYGYTF
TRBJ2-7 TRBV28 CASSFRGIPLQEQYF
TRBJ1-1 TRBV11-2 CASSVPRRKDTEAFF
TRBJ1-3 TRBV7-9 CASSSDTASGNTIYF
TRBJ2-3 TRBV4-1 CASSQDGAGGGVDTQYF
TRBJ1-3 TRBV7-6 CASSLAGPGNTIYF
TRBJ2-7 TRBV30 CAWDRGQTYEQYF
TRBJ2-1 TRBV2 CATSLTSVEQFF
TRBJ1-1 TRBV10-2 CASDSSQGGTEAFF
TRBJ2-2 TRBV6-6 CASKIAGGPNGELFF
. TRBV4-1 CASSQGLAGNYEQYF
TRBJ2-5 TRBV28 CASSPGAVETQYF
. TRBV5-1 CASSTGLQAGYYEQYF
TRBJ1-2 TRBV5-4 CASSPPVVGQGYTF
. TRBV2 CASLLGFSYEQYF
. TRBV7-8 CASTYGGTYEQYF
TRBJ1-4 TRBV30 CAWSPGQLNEKLFF
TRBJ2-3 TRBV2 CASKQLAGGPGDTQYF
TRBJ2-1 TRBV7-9 CASSLNGRAGDEQFF
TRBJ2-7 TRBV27 CASSRRLAESYEQYF
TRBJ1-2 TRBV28 CASSTPGANFF
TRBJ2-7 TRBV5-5 CASSESRDYEQYF
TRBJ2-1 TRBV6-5 CASTRNLGDNEQFF
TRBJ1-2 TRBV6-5 CASSKTDYGYTF
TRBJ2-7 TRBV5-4 CASSLEAGGYEQYF
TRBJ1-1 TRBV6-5 CASSSLGQGGGEAFF
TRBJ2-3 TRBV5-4 CASSPGTSSSDTQYF
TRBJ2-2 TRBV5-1 CASSLGMGQANTGELFF
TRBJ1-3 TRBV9 CASSGITGSGNTIYF
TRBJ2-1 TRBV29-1 CSVLSSGSYNEQFF
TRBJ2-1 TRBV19 CASSATGLNEQFF
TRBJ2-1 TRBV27 CASTLQGKGYNEQFF